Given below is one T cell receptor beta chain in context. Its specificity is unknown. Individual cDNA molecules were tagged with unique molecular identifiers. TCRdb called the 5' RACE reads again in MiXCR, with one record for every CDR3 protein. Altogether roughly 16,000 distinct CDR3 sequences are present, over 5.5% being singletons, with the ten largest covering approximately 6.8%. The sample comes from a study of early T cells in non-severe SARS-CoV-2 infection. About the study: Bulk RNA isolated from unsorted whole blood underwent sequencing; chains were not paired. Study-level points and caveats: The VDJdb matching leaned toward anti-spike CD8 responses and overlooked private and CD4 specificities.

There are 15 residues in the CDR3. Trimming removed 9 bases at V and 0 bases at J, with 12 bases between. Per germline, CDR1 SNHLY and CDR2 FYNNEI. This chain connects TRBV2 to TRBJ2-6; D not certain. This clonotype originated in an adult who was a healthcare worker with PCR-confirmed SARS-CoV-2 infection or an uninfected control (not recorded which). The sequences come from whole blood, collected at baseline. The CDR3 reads CASLQTYSGANVLTF. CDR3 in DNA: TGTGCCAGTTTACAGACCTACTCTGGGGCCAACGTCCTGACTTTC.